A selection of T cell receptor beta chains follows, all from one sample in a study of graft-versus-host responses after intestinal transplantation. What these receptors recognize is not known. This table comes from immunoSEQ multiplex PCR, and its TCRdb copy is limited to in-frame clones, with some not included. The table includes 80,000 to 95,000 clones, 85% to 95% detected once. The sequencing used unstimulated CD8+ T cells sorted from spleen or lymph node cells, collected before intestinal transplant. The receptors were sampled from a human donor who received an intestinal transplant. Both conserved end residues are part of each CDR3. Each record gives: clone size, V gene, J gene, CDR3 length, D gene, CDR3 protein, CDR3 DNA. The D gene is left open where the match is weak. Clone size is stated in some rows and not others, as once, few, many or a class when expanded.

clone_size: -
v_call: TRBV10-3
j_call: TRBJ1-1
cdr3_length: 12
d_call: -
cdr3_aa: CAISSGNPEAFF
cdr3_nt: TGTGCTATTTCGTCCGGGAACCCTGAAGCTTTCTTT

clone_size: once
v_call: TRBV5-3
j_call: TRBJ1-6
cdr3_length: 17
d_call: TRBD1
cdr3_aa: CARSSLKGTDYNSPLHF
cdr3_nt: TGTGCCAGAAGCTCATTAAAAGGGACAGACTATAATTCACCCCTCCACTTT

clone_size: once
v_call: TRBV7-2
j_call: TRBJ2-7
cdr3_length: 15
d_call: -
cdr3_aa: CASSLRDTGRGEQYF
cdr3_nt: TGTGCCAGCAGCCTCCGGGACACAGGGCGCGGCGAGCAGTACTTC

clone_size: -
v_call: TRBV29-1
j_call: TRBJ2-1
cdr3_length: 18
d_call: -
cdr3_aa: CSVDGFLTGDPPYNEQFF
cdr3_nt: TGCAGCGTTGACGGGTTTCTAACGGGGGACCCACCCTACAATGAGCAGTTCTTC

clone_size: -
v_call: TRBV4-1
j_call: TRBJ1-1
cdr3_length: 19
d_call: -
cdr3_aa: CASSLRVPGTVSMNTEAFF
cdr3_nt: TGCGCCAGCAGCCTTCGGGTCCCGGGAACTGTTAGCATGAACACTGAAGCTTTCTTT

clone_size: -
v_call: TRBV4-3
j_call: TRBJ2-6
cdr3_length: 20
d_call: TRBD1
cdr3_aa: CASSQDVAGQGSAGANVLTF
cdr3_nt: TGCGCCAGCAGCCAAGACGTCGCGGGACAGGGGTCGGCTGGGGCCAACGTCCTGACTTTC

clone_size: -
v_call: TRBV25-1
j_call: TRBJ1-1
cdr3_length: 16
d_call: -
cdr3_aa: CASSPNWGRSNTEAFF
cdr3_nt: TGTGCCAGCAGTCCCAATTGGGGCAGATCTAACACTGAAGCTTTCTTT

clone_size: -
v_call: TRBV6-5
j_call: TRBJ1-2
cdr3_length: 13
d_call: -
cdr3_aa: CASSYSKLSGYTF
cdr3_nt: TGTGCCAGCAGTTACTCGAAGCTGTCTGGCTACACCTTC

clone_size: -
v_call: TRBV4-1
j_call: TRBJ2-7
cdr3_length: 15
d_call: TRBD1
cdr3_aa: CASSQPGQSSYEQYF
cdr3_nt: TGCGCCAGCAGCCAACCGGGACAGAGCTCCTACGAGCAGTACTTC

clone_size: -
v_call: TRBV9
j_call: TRBJ2-3
cdr3_length: 14
d_call: -
cdr3_aa: CASSAWTDADTQYF
cdr3_nt: TGTGCCAGCAGCGCCTGGACAGACGCAGATACGCAGTATTTT

clone_size: -
v_call: TRBV19
j_call: TRBJ2-7
cdr3_length: 13
d_call: -
cdr3_aa: CASSPGAAYEQYF
cdr3_nt: TGTGCCAGTAGCCCAGGGGCCGCCTACGAGCAGTACTTC

clone_size: -
v_call: TRBV18
j_call: TRBJ1-1
cdr3_length: 15
d_call: -
cdr3_aa: CASSPSGQMNTEAFF
cdr3_nt: TGTGCCAGCTCACCCTCTGGACAGATGAACACTGAAGCTTTCTTT

clone_size: once
v_call: TRBV27
j_call: TRBJ2-7
cdr3_length: 15
d_call: TRBD1
cdr3_aa: CASSDWDRVGYEQYF
cdr3_nt: TGTGCCAGCAGTGATTGGGACAGGGTCGGCTACGAGCAGTACTTC

clone_size: -
v_call: TRBV4-1
j_call: TRBJ2-7
cdr3_length: 15
d_call: -
cdr3_aa: CASSQESGGTYEQYF
cdr3_nt: TGCGCCAGCAGCCAAGAGTCAGGGGGGACCTACGAGCAGTACTTC

clone_size: -
v_call: TRBV19
j_call: TRBJ1-6
cdr3_length: 15
d_call: -
cdr3_aa: CASSWTELYNSPLHF
cdr3_nt: TGTGCCAGTAGCTGGACAGAACTCTATAATTCACCCCTCCACTTT

clone_size: -
v_call: TRBV4-3
j_call: TRBJ2-1
cdr3_length: 17
d_call: -
cdr3_aa: CASSQDYRGGDYNEQFF
cdr3_nt: TGCGCCAGCAGCCAAGATTATCGAGGGGGGGATTACAATGAGCAGTTCTTC

clone_size: few
v_call: TRBV5-4
j_call: TRBJ1-4
cdr3_length: 14
d_call: -
cdr3_aa: CASSQYSENEKLFF
cdr3_nt: TGTGCCAGCAGCCAGTATTCGGAGAATGAAAAACTGTTTTTT

clone_size: -
v_call: TRBV4-3
j_call: TRBJ1-4
cdr3_length: 14
d_call: -
cdr3_aa: CASSQDSDDEKLFF
cdr3_nt: TGCGCCAGCAGCCAAGACAGCGACGATGAAAAACTGTTTTTT

clone_size: -
v_call: TRBV15
j_call: TRBJ1-4
cdr3_length: 15
d_call: -
cdr3_aa: CATSSQRFGNEKLFF
cdr3_nt: TGTGCCACCAGCAGTCAGCGGTTTGGTAATGAAAAACTGTTTTTT

clone_size: -
v_call: TRBV10-3
j_call: TRBJ2-7
cdr3_length: 16
d_call: -
cdr3_aa: CAISEPQVGFSYEQYF
cdr3_nt: TGTGCCATCAGTGAGCCGCAGGTGGGCTTCTCCTACGAGCAGTACTTC

clone_size: -
v_call: TRBV6-6
j_call: TRBJ1-2
cdr3_length: 16
d_call: TRBD1
cdr3_aa: CASSFQGTGEPYGYTF
cdr3_nt: TGTGCCAGCAGTTTCCAGGGGACAGGTGAACCCTATGGCTACACCTTC

clone_size: few
v_call: TRBV4-3
j_call: TRBJ1-1
cdr3_length: 16
d_call: TRBD1
cdr3_aa: CASSQDRTGGSTEAFF
cdr3_nt: TGCGCCAGCAGCCAAGATCGGACAGGGGGATCCACTGAAGCTTTCTTT